The clone carrying this T cell receptor (beta chain) was detected many times. The antigen is not known. TCRdb reprocessed the 5' RACE reads via MiXCR and lists one record per CDR3 protein. The repertoire includes some 800,000 distinct CDR3 sequences, about an eighth of them detected once, and roughly 0.51% sits in the top ten. This sample is part of a study of CD8 T cells in ankylosing spondylitis. Study-wide results and limits: The authors found the disease-linked clones to be CD8+ and relatively rare in peripheral blood. Blood from ankylosing spondylitis patients appeared to carry a characteristic roughly 8-variant TCR beta motif. Reports of some motif variants in reactive arthritis synovial fluid and blood predate this one. It was reported that disease-linked clones were significantly enriched in matched ankylosing spondylitis synovial fluid.

Per germline, CDR1 DFQATT and CDR2 SNEGSKA (reference sequence). This CDR3 spans 12 amino acids. The V end was cut by 2 bases, the J end by 1 base, with 6 bases between. The chain recombines TRBV20-1 with TRBJ2-7; D is undetermined. The clonotype originates from a male donor with ankylosing spondylitis. The sequencing sample was made of blood, either unsorted or a sorted T cell fraction (not recorded which). The CDR3 spells CSARFQSYEQYF. Written as DNA, the CDR3 is TGCAGTGCTAGATTCCAGTCCTACGAGCAGTACTTC.